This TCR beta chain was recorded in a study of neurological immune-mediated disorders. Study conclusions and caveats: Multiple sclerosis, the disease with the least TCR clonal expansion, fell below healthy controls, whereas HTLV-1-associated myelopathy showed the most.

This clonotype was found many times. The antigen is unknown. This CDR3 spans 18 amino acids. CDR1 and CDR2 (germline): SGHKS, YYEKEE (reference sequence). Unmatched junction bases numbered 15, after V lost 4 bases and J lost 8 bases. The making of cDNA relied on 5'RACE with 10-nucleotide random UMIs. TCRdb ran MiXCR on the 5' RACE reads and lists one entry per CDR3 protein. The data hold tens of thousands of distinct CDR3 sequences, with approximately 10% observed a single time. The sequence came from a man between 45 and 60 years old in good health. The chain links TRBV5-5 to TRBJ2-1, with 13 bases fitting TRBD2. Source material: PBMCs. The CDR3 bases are TGTGCCAGCAGCCCAGTTGGCGGGACTAGCGGGATTAGGGATGAGCAGTTCTTC. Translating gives CASSPVGGTSGIRDEQFF.